A single sample gave rise to the 22 T cell receptor beta chains below, sequenced in a study of OX40 agonist ivuxolimab in advanced cancers. Produced via immunoSEQ multiplex PCR; TCRdb's table is partial and in-frame only. The table has approximately 35,000 clones, about 87% seen once. The source was CD4+ or CD8+ T cells sorted from blood, collected in a trial of the OX40 agonist ivuxolimab. These TCRs come from an adult with an advanced solid tumor such as melanoma, head and neck, liver or kidney cancer.

This rearrangement joins TRBV10-3 to TRBJ2-1; no firm D call. Trimming removed 2 bases at V and 0 bases at J, with 11 bases between. Per the germline V gene, CDR1 is ENHRY and CDR2 is SYGVKD. The length of the CDR3 is 16 residues. The chain's CDR3 is CAISENTASSYNEQFF. The CDR3 DNA reads TGTGCCATCAGTGAGAATACCGCGAGCTCCTACAATGAGCAGTTCTTC.

This chain connects TRBV9 to TRBJ2-3; TRBD2 matches 16 bases. The V gene end was trimmed by 4 bases and the J gene end by 3 bases; junction bases not matched to a gene: 8. Germline CDR1 and CDR2: SGDLS and YYNGEE. The CDR3 is 18 residues long. CDR3: CASSLMGLAGGQTDTQYF. CDR3 in DNA: TGTGCCAGCAGCCTCATGGGACTAGCGGGAGGGCAGACAGATACGCAGTATTTT.

This clone was detected only once. This chain links TRBV15 with TRBJ2-3; TRBD1 aligns across 7 bases. The CDR3 is 14 amino acids. V shed 1 base, J shed 8 bases, and the junction held 6 bases outside the gene matches. Germline V CDR1 and CDR2: LNHNV, YYDKDF (reference sequence). The CDR3 is CATSRGDRGITQYF. For the CDR3, the DNA is TGTGCCACCAGCAGAGGGGACAGAGGGATTACGCAGTATTTT.

V usage is TRBV7-2 and J usage is TRBJ2-3; D may be TRBD2 (7 bases). The V and J ends lost 5 bases and 2 bases respectively, with 17 bases between them. Germline V gene sequence: CDR1 SGHTA, CDR2 FQGNSA. The CDR3 sequence is 16 residues long. This CDR3 is CASSPRGATNTDTQYF. CDR3 nucleotide sequence: TGTGCCAGCAGCCCCCGGGGGGCGACCAACACAGATACGCAGTATTTT.

The chain has TRBV7-9 and TRBJ2-3, with 11 bases matching TRBD2. Germline CDR1 is SEHNR and CDR2 is FQNEAQ (reference sequence). This CDR3 has 17 residues. V lost 0 bases and J lost 5; bases outside the gene matches: 7. The CDR3 DNA sequence: TGTGCCAGCAGCTTAGCGCGCCTAGCGGGAGGAAGAGATACGCAGTATTTT. Its protein product is CASSLARLAGGRDTQYF. Based on the CDR3 plus reference TRBV7-9 and TRBJ2-3, the full variable domain is DTGVSQNPRHKITKRGQNVTFRCDPISEHNRLYWYRQTLGQGPEFLTYFQNEAQLEKSRLLSDRFSAERPKGSFSTLEIQRTEQGDSAMYLCASSLARLAGGRDTQYFGPGTRLTVL.

V and J are TRBV28 and TRBJ1-5; weak D call: TRBD1 (5 bases). Germline values: CDR1 MDHEN, CDR2 SYDVKM. This CDR3 contains 17 residues. V gave up 1 base and J gave up 6 bases, with 19 bases separating them. The CDR3 bases are TGTGCCAGCAGTTTATTGAAGGGGCGGAGCAACGGTCAGCCCCAGCATTTT. It codes for CASSLLKGRSNGQPQHF.

The rearrangement links TRBV28 to TRBJ2-5; D may be TRBD2 (7 bases). The DNA end is more similar to TRBJ2-7, so the J call may be wrong. CDR1 is MDHEN, CDR2 SYDVKM, per germline. This CDR3 region has 18 residues. CDR3 nucleotides: TGTGCCAGCAGTTTATGGGGACAAGGGGAGGGAAAAGTCTACGAGCAGTACTTC. This translates into CASSLWGQGEGKVYEQYF.

The V and J genes are TRBV28 and TRBJ2-4; tentatively, D is TRBD1 (6 bases). Trimming shortened V by 5 bases and J by 0 bases, and 14 bases separated the two germline ends. Looked up from germline, CDR1 is MDHEN and CDR2 is SYDVKM. The CDR3 contains 16 residues. In DNA form, the CDR3 reads TGTGCCAGCAGTCCCCGGACAGTACTAGCCAAAAACATTCAGTACTTC. It specifies CASSPRTVLAKNIQYF.

The CDR3 sequence is CATSSGSGAKNIQYF. For the CDR3, the DNA is TGTGCCACCAGCAGTGGGAGCGGGGCCAAAAACATTCAGTACTTC. The V and J genes are TRBV15 and TRBJ2-4, with D perhaps matching TRBD2 (6 bases). The CDR3 extends over 15 amino acids. Germline V gene lookup returns CDR1 LNHNV and CDR2 YYDKDF (reference sequence). Trimming pared 3 bases from V and 1 base from J, leaving 10 bases between.

The chain joins TRBV11-3 to TRBJ2-2, with 7 nucleotides matching TRBD1. The CDR3 is 15 amino acids. CDR1 and CDR2 (germline): SGHNT, YENEEA. V lost 5 bases and J lost 5; bases outside the gene matches: 8. This chain's CDR3 is CASSKSTGVTGELFF. The CDR3 nucleotides are TGTGCCAGCAGCAAGAGTACAGGGGTTACCGGGGAGCTGTTTTTT. Looking up the rest from reference TRBV11-3 and TRBJ2-2 gives the full variable domain: EAGVVQSPRYKIIEKKQPVAFWCNPISGHNTLYWYLQNLGQGPELLIRYENEEAVDDSQLPKDRFSAERLKGVDSTLKIQPAELGDSAVYLCASSKSTGVTGELFFGEGSRLTVL.

The chain has TRBV10-1 and TRBJ2-1; perhaps TRBD1 as D (6 bases). This CDR3 region has 15 residues. The V and J ends lost 1 base and 5 bases respectively, with 12 bases between them. CDR1 and CDR2 (germline): WNHNN, SYGVQD (reference sequence). The CDR3 here is CASSEWGRGNNEQFF. CDR3 sequence (DNA): TGCGCCAGCAGTGAGTGGGGCAGGGGAAACAATGAGCAGTTCTTC.

This rearrangement joins TRBV28 to TRBJ1-1, with D perhaps TRBD1 (6 bases). The CDR3 consists of 14 residues. Germline loops: CDR1 MDHEN, CDR2 SYDVKM. Trimming left V 2 bases short and J 1 base short, with 8 bases between. The CDR3 DNA reads as TGTGCCAGCAGTTTAGTACAGGGGAACACTGAAGCTTTCTTT. This encodes CASSLVQGNTEAFF.

CDR3: CASSEAATAYNSPLHF. CDR3 sequence (DNA): TGTGCCAGCAGTGAAGCGGCGACAGCTTATAATTCACCCCTCCACTTT. The rearrangement joins TRBV6-1 to TRBJ1-6, with TRBD1 as a possible D gene (5 bases). Trimming took 0 bases from V and 4 from J, leaving 10 bases between them. Germline CDR1 is MNHNS and CDR2 is SASEGT. The CDR3 has 16 residues.

The gene calls are TRBV29-1 and TRBJ2-5; D is possibly TRBD1 (6 bases). The CDR3 length is 16 residues. Germline lookup yields CDR1 SQVTM and CDR2 ANQGSEA. Trimming stripped 4 bases from V and 5 bases from J, with 23 bases between. The CDR3 bases are TGCAGCGTTGTTTTTATCCGGGACACCCATGAGGAGACCCAGTACTTC. Translated: CSVVFIRDTHEETQYF. Full variable domain (missing parts from reference TRBV29-1 and TRBJ2-5): SAVISQKPSRDICQRGTSLTIQCQVDSQVTMMFWYRQQPGQSLTLIATANQGSEATYESGFVIDKFPISRPNLTFSTLTVSNMSPEDSSIYLCSVVFIRDTHEETQYFGPGTRLLVL.

This CDR3 reads CASSTGDRGFSDTQYF. For the CDR3, the DNA is TGTGCCAGCAGCACGGGGGACAGGGGTTTTTCAGATACGCAGTATTTT. The V gene is TRBV11-2, the J gene TRBJ2-3, with TRBD1 identical over 10 bases. The CDR3 loop spans 16 amino acids. The junction had 9 bases not matched to a gene; V was cut back by 5 bases and J by 4 bases. Germline lookup yields CDR1 SGHAT and CDR2 FQNNGV.

The chain couples TRBV5-1 to TRBJ1-4, with a weak D call TRBD1 (5 bases). The CDR3 runs 14 residues. V was pared by 0 bases and J by 8 bases, with 11 bases between. Germline lookup yields CDR1 SGHRS and CDR2 YFSETQ. This CDR3 is CASSLALRGEKLFF. The CDR3, as DNA: TGCGCCAGCAGCTTGGCCTTACGGGGGGAAAAACTGTTTTTT.

The chain recombines TRBV10-3 with TRBJ2-7; D remains ambiguous. Germline CDR1 ENHRY, CDR2 SYGVKD. The CDR3 consists of 14 residues. Trimming stripped 4 bases from V and 3 bases from J, with 13 bases between. CDR3 loop: CAISAGGELYEQYF. CDR3 DNA sequence: TGTGCCATCAGTGCTGGCGGTGAACTCTACGAGCAGTACTTC.

The rearrangement uses TRBV28 and TRBJ1-2; 7 bases agree with TRBD1. V was pared by 2 bases and J by 1 base, with 4 bases of the junction left unmatched. The CDR3 is 15 residues long. The germline V gene has CDR1 MDHEN and CDR2 SYDVKM. CDR3 loop: CASSLGTASNYGYTF. The CDR3, as DNA: TGTGCCAGCAGTTTAGGGACAGCTAGTAACTATGGCTACACCTTC.

The V and J genes are TRBV28 and TRBJ2-7; TRBD1 matches 10 bases. Germline V gene lookup returns CDR1 MDHEN and CDR2 SYDVKM. The CDR3 spans 15 residues. V trimming: 6 bases; J trimming: 3 bases; junction bases outside the gene matches: 8. In DNA form, the CDR3 reads TGTGCCAGCAGAATCACCGGGACAGGGGTCTACGAGCAGTACTTC. It yields the protein CASRITGTGVYEQYF.

The rearrangement joins TRBV27 to TRBJ2-5; the D gene is possibly TRBD2 (5 bases). Per germline, CDR1 MNHEY and CDR2 SMNVEV (reference sequence). V was shortened by 4 bases and J by 4 bases, with 22 bases between the two germline ends. The CDR3 is 17 amino acids. For the CDR3, the DNA is TGTGCCAGCAGTTCCATAAAAACCCGGGGTTTTCGAGAGACCCAGTACTTC. Amino acid sequence: CASSSIKTRGFRETQYF.

The rearrangement joins TRBV28 to TRBJ1-4; 7 bases are shared with TRBD1. The V and J ends lost 7 bases and 10 bases, in that order; junction bases with no gene match: 15. This CDR3 is built from 15 residues. CDR1 and CDR2 from the germline V gene are MDHEN and SYDVKM. CDR3 residues: CASKPSGGRLGKLFF. The CDR3 nucleotides are TGTGCCAGCAAACCCTCAGGGGGGAGGCTAGGAAAACTGTTTTTT.

J is TRBJ1-1 and V is TRBV6-1; D may be TRBD1 (5 bases). The CDR3 spans 12 residues. Germline V gene sequence: CDR1 MNHNS, CDR2 SASEGT. The ends were cut back, 6 bases at V and 0 bases at J, with 5 bases in the middle. The CDR3, as DNA: TGTGCCAGCAGGACAGTGAACACTGAAGCTTTCTTT. This encodes CASRTVNTEAFF.